These 20 T cell receptor beta chains were sequenced from one sample in a study of cytomegalovirus exposure and HLA in healthy donors. PCR primers comprised 60 Vbeta and 13 Jbeta primers. Generated by immunoSEQ multiplex PCR, the TCRdb table keeps only in-frame clones and is missing some. The repertoire holds over 150,000 clones, with around 79% as singletons. Sample: PBMCs. These TCRs come from a male donor in good health and CMV-seropositive.

V and J are TRBV11-2 and TRBJ2-7, with no clear D. Germline values: CDR1 SGHAT, CDR2 FQNNGV. The V end lost 3 bases, the J end lost 1 base, and 10 bases lay between the germline ends. CDR3 length: 14 residues. This chain's CDR3 is CASSFFAVSYEQYF. CDR3 bases: TGTGCCAGCAGCTTCTTCGCGGTTTCCTACGAGCAGTACTTC.

The chain joins TRBV25-1 to TRBJ2-7; D call uncertain. V dropped 3 bases and J dropped 2 bases, with 2 bases sitting between them. Germline assignment: CDR1 MGHDK and CDR2 SYGVNS. CDR3 length equals 11 residues. DNA for the CDR3: TGTGCCAGCAGTGACACCTACGAGCAGTACTTC. Protein product: CASSDTYEQYF.

This clone was seen a handful of times. The chain uses TRBV30 and TRBJ1-1; tentatively, D is TRBD1 (6 bases). The CDR3 runs 11 residues. V lost 3 bases and J 4 bases, leaving 6 bases between the germline ends. CDR1 and CDR2 from the germline V gene are GTSNPN and SVGIG (reference sequence). CDR3 residues: CAWSRGTEAFF. CDR3 DNA sequence: TGTGCCTGGAGCAGGGGCACTGAAGCTTTCTTT.

The chain links TRBV7-2 to TRBJ2-1, with a tentative D call TRBD2 (6 bases). The V gene's germline CDR1 is SGHTA and CDR2 FQGNSA. V dropped 4 bases and J dropped 9 bases, with 16 bases sitting between them. There are 14 residues in the CDR3. In DNA, the CDR3 is TGTGCCAGCAGCTGGGAGACTAGTGGGAGTGAGCAGTTCTTC. Translated: CASSWETSGSEQFF. The full variable domain, its missing parts supplied by reference TRBV7-2 and TRBJ2-1, is GAGVSQSPSNKVTEKGKDVELRCDPISGHTALYWYRQSLGQGLEFLIYFQGNSAPDKSGLPSDRFSAERTGGSVSTLTIQRTQQEDSAVYLCASSWETSGSEQFFGPGTRLTVL.

V and J are TRBV9 and TRBJ2-1; 10 bases are shared with TRBD2. After removal of 0 bases from V and 4 bases from J, the junction contained 4 bases not matched to a gene. Germline values: CDR1 SGDLS, CDR2 YYNGEE. This CDR3 has 16 residues. CDR3 region: CASSVEGAGGYNEQFF. The DNA for the CDR3 is TGTGCCAGCAGCGTAGAGGGAGCGGGGGGGTACAATGAGCAGTTCTTC.

This clone was observed a few times. This rearrangement joins TRBV5-4 to TRBJ2-1; 9 bases match TRBD1. The V segment lost 4 bases and the J segment 3 bases; nucleotides outside the gene matches: 5. Germline V gene data show CDR1 as SGHNT and CDR2 as YYREEE (reference sequence). The CDR3 extends over 15 amino acids. This CDR3 is CASSMDRGNYNEQFF. DNA of the CDR3: TGTGCCAGCAGCATGGACAGGGGCAACTACAATGAGCAGTTCTTC.

The gene calls are TRBV5-1 and TRBJ2-7; TRBD1 matches at 9 bases. The V gene's germline CDR1 is SGHRS and CDR2 YFSETQ. The CDR3 sequence is 17 residues long. With V trimmed by 0 bases and J by 3 bases, 10 bases remained unmatched. The CDR3 DNA sequence: TGCGCCAGCAGCTTGGAACCTCGACAGGGGGGGATCTACGAGCAGTACTTC. It specifies CASSLEPRQGGIYEQYF. Complete variable domain (other parts from reference TRBV5-1 and TRBJ2-7): KAGVTQTPRYLIKTRGQQVTLSCSPISGHRSVSWYQQTPGQGLQFLFEYFSETQRNKGNFPGRFSGRQFSNSRSEMNVSTLELGDSALYLCASSLEPRQGGIYEQYFGPGTRLTVT.

This rearrangement joins TRBV30 to TRBJ1-2; D might be TRBD1 (5 bases). Trimming stripped 1 base from V and 4 bases from J, with 13 bases between. The germline CDR1 and CDR2 sequences are GTSNPN and SVGIG (reference sequence). The CDR3 sequence is 14 residues long. The CDR3 bases are TGTGCCTGGAGTGGCGGGACCACTCTCTATGGCTACACCTTC. It encodes CAWSGGTTLYGYTF.

The chain recombines TRBV13 with TRBJ1-2, with D perhaps matching TRBD1 (5 bases). V shed 5 bases and J shed 8 bases, with 18 bases lying between them. The CDR3 totals 14 residues. Germline V gene data show CDR1 as PRHDT and CDR2 as FYEKMQ (reference sequence). This chain's CDR3 is CASSPRGGRGGYTF. In nucleotides, the CDR3 is TGTGCCAGCAGCCCTCGGGGGGGAAGAGGCGGCTACACCTTC.

The chain links TRBV30 to TRBJ2-1; 8 nucleotides line up with TRBD1. Unmatched junction bases numbered 15, after V lost 4 bases and J lost 10 bases. The germline gives CDR1 GTSNPN, CDR2 SVGIG (reference sequence). The CDR3 consists of 15 residues. In DNA form, the CDR3 reads TGTGCCTGGATTGCACCCCCGGGGACAGGAAAGGAGCAGTTCTTC. It specifies CAWIAPPGTGKEQFF.

This clone was seen a single time. The chain couples TRBV10-3 to TRBJ1-5; TRBD1 matches at 7 bases. The trim removed 7 bases at V and 5 bases at J, leaving 8 bases unmatched. Germline V lookup: CDR1 ENHRY, CDR2 SYGVKD. The CDR3 is made up of 14 amino acids. The CDR3 nucleotides are TGTGCCATCAAGGGCACAGGGGCACATCAGCCCCAGCATTTT. Translating gives CAIKGTGAHQPQHF.

A few counts support this clone. The gene calls are TRBV29-1 and TRBJ1-3; D possibly corresponds to TRBD1 (6 bases). The V and J ends lost 6 bases and 3 bases respectively, with 9 bases between them. CDR3 length: 12 amino acids. Germline values: CDR1 SQVTM, CDR2 ANQGSEA. CDR3 in amino acids: CSVTGDGNTIYF. The CDR3, as DNA: TGCAGCGTGACAGGAGATGGAAACACCATATATTTT. Variable domain in full (rest from reference TRBV29-1 and TRBJ1-3): SAVISQKPSRDICQRGTSLTIQCQVDSQVTMMFWYRQQPGQSLTLIATANQGSEATYESGFVIDKFPISRPNLTFSTLTVSNMSPEDSSIYLCSVTGDGNTIYFGEGSWLTVV.

The rearrangement links TRBV27 to TRBJ2-6; 10 positions match TRBD1. V lost 6 bases, J lost 4 bases, and 9 bases stayed unmatched. Per germline, CDR1 MNHEY and CDR2 SMNVEV (reference sequence). The CDR3 is 17 amino acids. The DNA for the CDR3 is TGTGCCAGCAGAGCCGGGACAGGGGTCTTCGGGGCCAACGTCCTGACTTTC. Protein: CASRAGTGVFGANVLTF.

The sample holds a few counts of this clone. V is TRBV6-5 and J is TRBJ1-2; possible D gene TRBD1, 5 bases. The V and J ends lost 5 bases and 8 bases respectively, with 15 bases between them. Germline assignment: CDR1 MNHEY and CDR2 SVGAGI. This CDR3 contains 13 residues. The CDR3 sequence is CASSPGTAWGYTF. The CDR3 coding sequence is TGTGCCAGCAGTCCCGGGACTGCATGGGGCTACACCTTC.

CDR3 sequence (DNA): TGTGCCAGCAGCGATGGAGCGGGGGATCAAGATACGCAGTATTTT. Translating gives CASSDGAGDQDTQYF. The V and J genes are TRBV9 and TRBJ2-3, with 8 positions matching TRBD2. The CDR3 loop spans 15 amino acids. V shed 3 bases, J shed 5 bases, and the junction held 8 bases outside the gene matches. Germline V CDR1 and CDR2: SGDLS, YYNGEE.

The chain uses TRBV4-1 and TRBJ1-2, with D perhaps matching TRBD1 (6 bases). Trimming took off 1 base at V and 4 bases at J, with 25 bases between the two ends. The CDR3 totals 19 residues. CDR1 and CDR2 from the germline V gene are MGHRA and YSYEKL. The chain's CDR3 is CASSQGRASGQRNLYGYTF. CDR3 sequence (DNA): TGCGCCAGCAGCCAAGGGCGGGCGTCAGGACAGCGTAACCTCTATGGCTACACCTTC.

This chain links TRBV19 with TRBJ1-2; D might be TRBD1 (6 bases). The CDR3 has 14 amino acids. Germline V gene lookup returns CDR1 LNHDA and CDR2 SQIVND (reference sequence). V gave up 5 bases and J gave up 4 bases, with 14 bases separating them. This CDR3 is CASSPSGAGYGYTF. CDR3 nucleotides: TGTGCCAGTAGTCCCTCAGGGGCGGGCTATGGCTACACCTTC.

The V call is TRBV13, the J call TRBJ1-2; D uncertain. The CDR3 totals 13 residues. Trimming took 2 bases from V and 1 from J, leaving 5 bases between them. Germline values: CDR1 PRHDT, CDR2 FYEKMQ (reference sequence). The CDR3 sequence is CASSLNSNYGYTF. CDR3 sequence (DNA): TGTGCCAGCAGCTTAAACAGTAACTATGGCTACACCTTC.

The CDR3 loop reads CASSQLLDYTDTQYF. DNA of the CDR3: TGCGCCAGCAGCCAACTCCTCGACTACACAGATACGCAGTATTTT. The chain uses TRBV4-1 and TRBJ2-3; D might be TRBD2 (5 bases). Trimming took 2 bases from V and 2 from J, leaving 11 bases between them. The CDR3 runs to 15 residues. Germline loops: CDR1 MGHRA, CDR2 YSYEKL.

The V call is TRBV2, the J call TRBJ1-4; D gene uncertain. This CDR3 contains 14 residues. Germline V gene lookup returns CDR1 SNHLY and CDR2 FYNNEI. Trimming removed 7 bases at V and 5 bases at J, with 14 bases between. The CDR3 loop reads CASTPRGRNEKLFF. Here the CDR3 DNA reads TGTGCCAGCACCCCCCGAGGGCGGAATGAAAAACTGTTTTTT.